Listed below are T cell receptor beta chains from one sample, sequenced in a study of control samples from healthy donors and cancer patients. Generated by immunoSEQ multiplex PCR, the TCRdb table keeps only in-frame clones and is missing some. The sample holds 150,000 to 180,000 clones, 93% seen once. Sequencing was carried out using blood. The receptors originated from a man aged 50-60 years in good health. The CDR3 runs from the conserved cysteine through the conserved F or W. Fields, in order: clone size, V gene, J gene, D gene, CDR3 length, CDR3 DNA, CDR3 protein. A D gene is named only where the DNA matches it firmly. Where a row states a size, it is once, few, many or the class of an expanded clone; other rows omit it.

size: once; V: TRBV14; J: TRBJ2-3; D: TRBD2; length: 22; DNA: TGTGCCAGCAGCCGTTTCGGACTAGCGGGAGGCAAATCCGTACGTTCTACAGATACGCAGTATTTT; CDR3: CASSRFGLAGGKSVRSTDTQYF
size: -; V: TRBV7-9; J: TRBJ2-7; D: -; length: 14; DNA: TGTGCCAGCAGCTTCAACTCTTTGGCCTACGAGCAGTACTTC; CDR3: CASSFNSLAYEQYF
size: -; V: TRBV3-1/TRBV3-2; J: TRBJ1-2; D: -; length: 12; DNA: TGTGCCAGCAGCCAAAAGGACTGGGGCTACACCTTC; CDR3: CASSQKDWGYTF
size: -; V: TRBV28; J: TRBJ1-4; D: -; length: 14; DNA: TGTGCCAGCAGCTTAGGTGGAGTCCCAGAAAAACTGTTTTTT; CDR3: CASSLGGVPEKLFF
size: -; V: TRBV29-1; J: TRBJ1-1; D: -; length: 11; DNA: TGCAGCGTAAAGGAGAACACTGAAGCTTTCTTT; CDR3: CSVKENTEAFF
size: -; V: TRBV3-1/TRBV3-2; J: TRBJ2-2; D: TRBD2; length: 15; DNA: TGTGCCAGTCGTAGCGGGAGGGCCGGCACCGGGGAGCTGTTTTTT; CDR3: CASRSGRAGTGELFF
size: -; V: TRBV27; J: TRBJ2-7; D: TRBD2; length: 16; DNA: TGTGCCAGCAGTCAAACTCGGTTAGCGGGGGGCTACGAGCAGTACTTC; CDR3: CASSQTRLAGGYEQYF
size: -; V: TRBV6-5; J: TRBJ1-1; D: TRBD1; length: 13; DNA: TGTGCCAGCAGGCGACAGGGGTACACTGAAGCTTTCTTT; CDR3: CASRRQGYTEAFF
size: once; V: TRBV6-5; J: TRBJ2-1; D: -; length: 14; DNA: TGTGCCAGCCTCCCTAGCGCCCGAACCAATGAGCAGTTCTTC; CDR3: CASLPSARTNEQFF
size: -; V: TRBV2; J: TRBJ2-7; D: -; length: 15; DNA: TGTGCCAGCAGTGCCGAACAGGGGAGGGTCTACGAGCAGTACTTC; CDR3: CASSAEQGRVYEQYF
size: -; V: TRBV5-6; J: TRBJ2-5; D: -; length: 16; DNA: TGTGCCAGCAGCTTGGGAGGGCCAGGGTCAGTGGAGACCCAGTACTTC; CDR3: CASSLGGPGSVETQYF
size: -; V: TRBV5-1; J: TRBJ2-7; D: -; length: 12; DNA: TGCGCCAGCAGCTTGGTGGGTTACGAGCAGTACTTC; CDR3: CASSLVGYEQYF
size: -; V: TRBV5-1; J: TRBJ2-1; D: -; length: 16; DNA: TGCGCCAGCAGCTTGGAATCAAGGAGCTCCTACAATGAGCAGTTCTTC; CDR3: CASSLESRSSYNEQFF
size: -; V: TRBV28; J: TRBJ2-3; D: -; length: 17; DNA: TGTGCCAGCGACCCCGGGCGGGAACGGTTGGGGGCAGATACGCAGTATTTT; CDR3: CASDPGRERLGADTQYF
size: once; V: TRBV28; J: TRBJ1-2; D: TRBD1; length: 12; DNA: TGTGCCAGCGTAGGGGGCAACTATGGCTACACCTTC; CDR3: CASVGGNYGYTF
size: -; V: TRBV27; J: TRBJ2-2; D: -; length: 13; DNA: TGTGCCAGCAGTTCGAAACCCACCGGGGAGCTGTTTTTT; CDR3: CASSSKPTGELFF
size: -; V: TRBV5-6; J: TRBJ2-3; D: TRBD2; length: 19; DNA: TGTGCCAGCAACCAAATCATCACCCAGACTAGCGGATTCACAGATACGCAGTATTTT; CDR3: CASNQIITQTSGFTDTQYF
size: -; V: TRBV5-1; J: TRBJ2-7; D: -; length: 15; DNA: TGCGCCAGCAGCTTTAGCGGAGCAACCCCTTATGAGCAGTACTTC; CDR3: CASSFSGATPYEQYF
size: -; V: TRBV6-5; J: TRBJ1-1; D: TRBD1; length: 15; DNA: TGTGCCAGCAGTTACTCCGACAGGGGGAACACTGAAGCTTTCTTT; CDR3: CASSYSDRGNTEAFF
size: -; V: TRBV4-1; J: TRBJ2-5; D: TRBD2; length: 16; DNA: TGCGCCAGCAGCCAAGATCTAGCGGGGGGCGGAGAGACCCAGTACTTC; CDR3: CASSQDLAGGGETQYF
size: -; V: TRBV28; J: TRBJ2-5; D: TRBD1; length: 14; DNA: TGTGCCAGCAGTCCCACAGGGGGCCGAGAGACCCAGTACTTC; CDR3: CASSPTGGRETQYF
size: -; V: TRBV6-5; J: TRBJ1-1; D: -; length: 13; DNA: TGTGCCAGCAGCCATCGGGGGGACACTGAAGCTTTCTTT; CDR3: CASSHRGDTEAFF
size: -; V: TRBV28; J: TRBJ1-6; D: -; length: 16; DNA: TGTGCCAGCAGACCTGACCGTAGCTCCTATAATTCACCCCTCCACTTT; CDR3: CASRPDRSSYNSPLHF
size: -; V: TRBV19; J: TRBJ2-2; D: -; length: 14; DNA: TGTGCCAGTGACTTCCAGGGAAACACCGGGGAGCTGTTTTTT; CDR3: CASDFQGNTGELFF
size: -; V: TRBV28; J: TRBJ2-5; D: TRBD2; length: 13; DNA: TGTGCCAGCAAGGATGCGGGAGGAGAGACCCAGTACTTC; CDR3: CASKDAGGETQYF
size: -; V: TRBV21-1; J: TRBJ2-7; D: -; length: 19; DNA: TGTGCCAGCAGCAAAGTTGACGGATTTCGACTAGCGAGAGTTTACGAGCAGTACTTC; CDR3: CASSKVDGFRLARVYEQYF
size: -; V: TRBV5-1; J: TRBJ1-2; D: -; length: 16; DNA: TGCGCCAGCAGCGCGGCCGACGTGCAGGGGAACTATGGCTACACCTTC; CDR3: CASSAADVQGNYGYTF
size: -; V: TRBV19; J: TRBJ1-1; D: TRBD1; length: 14; DNA: TGTGCCAGTAGTCCGGGACAGGGGAACACTGAAGCTTTCTTT; CDR3: CASSPGQGNTEAFF
size: once; V: TRBV18; J: TRBJ2-1; D: -; length: 12; DNA: TGTGCCAGCTCACCAAAGGGCAATGAGCAGTTCTTC; CDR3: CASSPKGNEQFF
size: -; V: TRBV18; J: TRBJ2-3; D: TRBD1; length: 15; DNA: TGTGCCAGCTCATTCATGACCGGGACAGCAGATACGCAGTATTTT; CDR3: CASSFMTGTADTQYF
size: -; V: TRBV15; J: TRBJ2-7; D: -; length: 13; DNA: TGTGCCACCAGGATTCCGGGCTCCTACGAGCAGTACTTC; CDR3: CATRIPGSYEQYF
size: -; V: TRBV5-4; J: TRBJ2-1; D: TRBD1; length: 13; DNA: TGTGCCAGCAGCCCAGGGGGAAACAATGAGCAGTTCTTC; CDR3: CASSPGGNNEQFF
size: once; V: TRBV28; J: TRBJ2-7; D: TRBD2; length: 14; DNA: TGTGCCAGCAGATCCCCTAGCGGGAGTTACGAGCAGTACTTC; CDR3: CASRSPSGSYEQYF
size: -; V: TRBV7-9; J: TRBJ1-6; D: -; length: 14; DNA: TGTGCCAGCAGCCACCGGGACACTGGTTCACCCCTCCACTTT; CDR3: CASSHRDTGSPLHF
size: -; V: TRBV28; J: TRBJ1-5; D: TRBD1; length: 16; DNA: TGTGCCAGCATCAAAATCTCGGACAGGGACAATCAGCCCCAGCATTTT; CDR3: CASIKISDRDNQPQHF
size: -; V: TRBV10-3; J: TRBJ2-2; D: TRBD2; length: 14; DNA: TGTGCCATCAGGGGCGGGAGGGCCGCCGGGGAGCTGTTTTTT; CDR3: CAIRGGRAAGELFF
size: -; V: TRBV5-1; J: TRBJ2-2; D: TRBD1; length: 15; DNA: TGCGCCAGCAGCGAAGACAGGGCGAACACCGGGGAGCTGTTTTTT; CDR3: CASSEDRANTGELFF
size: -; V: TRBV11-2; J: TRBJ2-1; D: TRBD1; length: 15; DNA: TGTGCCAGCAGCTTGGGACAGGGAGTTTACAATGAGCAGTTCTTC; CDR3: CASSLGQGVYNEQFF
size: -; V: TRBV27; J: TRBJ1-1; D: -; length: 16; DNA: TGTGCCAGCACCAATAAGGGTTGGGAGGAAAACACTGAAGCTTTCTTT; CDR3: CASTNKGWEENTEAFF
size: -; V: TRBV30; J: TRBJ1-4; D: -; length: 15; DNA: TGTGCCTGGAGCCTAGCGGGGCTAACTAATGAAAAACTGTTTTTT; CDR3: CAWSLAGLTNEKLFF
size: -; V: TRBV7-9; J: TRBJ2-7; D: TRBD1; length: 16; DNA: TGTGCCAGCAGCCCCCTCGGACAGGGTGGGAGCGACGAGCAGTACTTC; CDR3: CASSPLGQGGSDEQYF
size: -; V: TRBV15; J: TRBJ1-1; D: TRBD1; length: 15; DNA: TGTGCCACCAGCAGAGAGAGGACAGGGTTCACTGAAGCTTTCTTT; CDR3: CATSRERTGFTEAFF
size: -; V: TRBV9; J: TRBJ2-3; D: TRBD1; length: 16; DNA: TGTGCCAGCAGCTCAGGGACAGGGTATAGTACAGATACGCAGTATTTT; CDR3: CASSSGTGYSTDTQYF
size: -; V: TRBV7-6; J: TRBJ2-1; D: TRBD2; length: 20; DNA: TGTGCCAGCAGCCCCTTAGCCCGTAGCGGGAAATTCGGGTCCTACAATGAGCAGTTCTTC; CDR3: CASSPLARSGKFGSYNEQFF
size: -; V: TRBV5-1; J: TRBJ2-5; D: -; length: 14; DNA: TGCGCCAGCAGCCCGTGGGGGTATCAAGAGACCCAGTACTTC; CDR3: CASSPWGYQETQYF
size: -; V: TRBV13; J: TRBJ1-1; D: -; length: 12; DNA: TGTGCCAGCAGCTTCTCGGGGGCTGAAGCTTTCTTT; CDR3: CASSFSGAEAFF
size: -; V: TRBV15; J: TRBJ2-1; D: -; length: 18; DNA: TGTGCCACCAGCAGAGATTCCTACTTAGCGAGCTCCTACAATGAGCAGTTCTTC; CDR3: CATSRDSYLASSYNEQFF
size: -; V: TRBV6-1; J: TRBJ1-3; D: TRBD1; length: 17; DNA: TGTGCCAGCAGTGACTGGGGACAGGGGGCGCGTGGAAACACCATATATTTT; CDR3: CASSDWGQGARGNTIYF
size: -; V: TRBV24-1; J: TRBJ1-2; D: TRBD1; length: 16; DNA: TGTGCCACCAGAGCCTCCGGGACAGGGGGCGCGGGTGGCTACACCTTC; CDR3: CATRASGTGGAGGYTF
size: -; V: TRBV6-5; J: TRBJ2-1; D: TRBD2; length: 13; DNA: TGTGCCAGCGGGGCGGGAGGTCTAGGTGAGCAGTTCTTC; CDR3: CASGAGGLGEQFF
size: -; V: TRBV18; J: TRBJ2-1; D: TRBD1; length: 15; DNA: TGTGCCAGCTCACCACAAGGACAGGGTAATAATGAGCAGTTCTTC; CDR3: CASSPQGQGNNEQFF
size: -; V: TRBV7-9; J: TRBJ2-7; D: -; length: 16; DNA: TGTGCCAGCAGCCCCTACGGGCGCCTTAGCTCCTACGAGCAGTACTTC; CDR3: CASSPYGRLSSYEQYF
size: -; V: TRBV27; J: TRBJ1-1; D: -; length: 13; DNA: TGTGCCAGCAGTTTAATGGGGTACACTGAAGCTTTCTTT; CDR3: CASSLMGYTEAFF
size: -; V: TRBV7-2; J: TRBJ2-2; D: -; length: 15; DNA: TGTGCCAGCAGCTTACCAGGACGGCTAACCGGGGAGCTGTTTTTT; CDR3: CASSLPGRLTGELFF
size: once; V: TRBV6-6; J: TRBJ1-2; D: TRBD1; length: 10; DNA: TGTGCCAGCAGTTCCCCGACAGGGCCCTTC; CDR3: CASSSPTGPF